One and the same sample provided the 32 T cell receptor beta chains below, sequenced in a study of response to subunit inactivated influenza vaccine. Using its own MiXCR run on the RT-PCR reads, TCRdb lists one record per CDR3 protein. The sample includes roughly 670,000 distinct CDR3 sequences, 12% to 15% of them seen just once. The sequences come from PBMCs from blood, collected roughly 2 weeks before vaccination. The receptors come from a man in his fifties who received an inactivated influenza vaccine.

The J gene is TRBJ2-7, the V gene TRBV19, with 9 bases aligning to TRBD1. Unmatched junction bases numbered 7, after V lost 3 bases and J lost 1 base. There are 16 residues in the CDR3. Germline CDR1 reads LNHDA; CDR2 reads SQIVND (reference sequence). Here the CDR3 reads CASSISGTGSSYEQYF. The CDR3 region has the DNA TGTGCCAGTAGTATCTCCGGGACAGGGTCATCCTACGAGCAGTACTTC.

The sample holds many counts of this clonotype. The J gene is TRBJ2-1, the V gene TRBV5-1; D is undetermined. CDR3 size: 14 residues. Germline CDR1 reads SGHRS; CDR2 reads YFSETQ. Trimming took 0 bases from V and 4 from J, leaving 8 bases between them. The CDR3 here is CASSLGGEYNEQFF. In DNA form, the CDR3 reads TGCGCCAGCAGCTTGGGAGGAGAGTACAATGAGCAGTTCTTC.

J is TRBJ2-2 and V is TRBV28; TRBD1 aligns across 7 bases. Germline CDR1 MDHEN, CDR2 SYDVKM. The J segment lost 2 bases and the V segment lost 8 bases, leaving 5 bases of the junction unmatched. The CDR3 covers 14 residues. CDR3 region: CASEGQINTGELFF. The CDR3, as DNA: TGTGCCAGCGAGGGACAGATCAACACCGGGGAGCTGTTTTTT. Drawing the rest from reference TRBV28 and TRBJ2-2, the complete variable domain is DVKVTQSSRYLVKRTGEKVFLECVQDMDHENMFWYRQDPGLGLRLIYFSYDVKMKEKGDIPEGYSVSREKKERFSLILESASTNQTSMYLCASEGQINTGELFFGEGSRLTVL.

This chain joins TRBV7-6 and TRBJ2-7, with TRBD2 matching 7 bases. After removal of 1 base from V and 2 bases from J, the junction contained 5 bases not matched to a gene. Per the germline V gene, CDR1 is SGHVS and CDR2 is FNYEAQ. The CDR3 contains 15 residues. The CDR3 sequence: CASSLGDGLAYEQYF. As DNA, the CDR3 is TGTGCCAGCAGCTTAGGAGACGGACTAGCCTACGAGCAGTACTTC.

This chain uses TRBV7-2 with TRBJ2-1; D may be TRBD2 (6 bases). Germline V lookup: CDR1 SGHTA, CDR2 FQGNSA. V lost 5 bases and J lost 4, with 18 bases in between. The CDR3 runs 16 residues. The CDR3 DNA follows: TGTGCCAGCAGCGCCCGTGGAGGCGGGGAATACAATGAGCAGTTCTTC. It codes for CASSARGGGEYNEQFF.

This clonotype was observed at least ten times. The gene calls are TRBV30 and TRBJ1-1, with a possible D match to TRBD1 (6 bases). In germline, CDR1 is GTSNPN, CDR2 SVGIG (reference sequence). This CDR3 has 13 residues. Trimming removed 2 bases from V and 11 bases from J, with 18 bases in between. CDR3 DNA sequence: TGTGCCTGGAGTTCAGGGGTGTCGGTTCAGGCTTTCTTT. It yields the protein CAWSSGVSVQAFF.

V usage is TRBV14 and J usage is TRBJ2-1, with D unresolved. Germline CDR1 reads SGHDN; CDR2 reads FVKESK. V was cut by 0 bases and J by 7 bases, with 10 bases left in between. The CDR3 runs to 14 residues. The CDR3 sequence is CASSQDRVYNEQFF. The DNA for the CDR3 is TGTGCCAGCAGCCAAGATCGGGTATATAATGAGCAGTTCTTC.

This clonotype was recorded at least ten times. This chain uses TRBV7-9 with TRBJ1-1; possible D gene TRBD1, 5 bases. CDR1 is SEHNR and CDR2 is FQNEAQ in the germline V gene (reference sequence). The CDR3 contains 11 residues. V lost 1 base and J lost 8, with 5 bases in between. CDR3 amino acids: CASSLDREAFF. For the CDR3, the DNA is TGTGCCAGCAGCTTAGACAGGGAAGCTTTCTTT.

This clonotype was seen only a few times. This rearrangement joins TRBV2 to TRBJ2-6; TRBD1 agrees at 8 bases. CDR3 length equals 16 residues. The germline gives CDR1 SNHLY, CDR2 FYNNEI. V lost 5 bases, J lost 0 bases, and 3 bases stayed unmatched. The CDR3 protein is CASSLDRASGANVLTF. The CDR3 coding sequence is TGTGCCAGCAGTCTGGACAGGGCCTCTGGGGCCAACGTCCTGACTTTC.

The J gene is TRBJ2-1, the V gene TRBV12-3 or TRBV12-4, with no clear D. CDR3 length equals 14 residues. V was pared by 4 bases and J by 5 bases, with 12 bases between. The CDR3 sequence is CASSSHDQDNEQFF. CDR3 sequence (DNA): TGTGCCAGCAGTTCCCACGACCAAGACAATGAGCAGTTCTTC.

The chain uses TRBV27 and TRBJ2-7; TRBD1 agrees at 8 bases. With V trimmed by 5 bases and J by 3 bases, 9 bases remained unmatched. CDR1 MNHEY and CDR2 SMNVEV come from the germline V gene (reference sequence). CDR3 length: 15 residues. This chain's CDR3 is CASSGSGQAFYEQYF. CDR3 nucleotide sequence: TGTGCCAGCAGTGGGTCGGGACAGGCGTTCTACGAGCAGTACTTC.

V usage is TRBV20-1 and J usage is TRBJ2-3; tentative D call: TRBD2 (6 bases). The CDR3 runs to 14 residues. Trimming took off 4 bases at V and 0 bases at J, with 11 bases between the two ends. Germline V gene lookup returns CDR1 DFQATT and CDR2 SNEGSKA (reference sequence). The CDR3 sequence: CSANGGDSTDTQYF. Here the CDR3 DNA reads TGCAGTGCTAACGGGGGTGATAGCACAGATACGCAGTATTTT.

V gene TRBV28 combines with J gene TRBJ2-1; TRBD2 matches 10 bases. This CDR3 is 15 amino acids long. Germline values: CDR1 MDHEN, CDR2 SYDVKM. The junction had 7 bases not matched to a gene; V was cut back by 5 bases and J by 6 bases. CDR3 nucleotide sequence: TGTGCCAGCAGTCCGCCTAGCGGGGGCCCCAATGAGCAGTTCTTC. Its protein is CASSPPSGGPNEQFF.

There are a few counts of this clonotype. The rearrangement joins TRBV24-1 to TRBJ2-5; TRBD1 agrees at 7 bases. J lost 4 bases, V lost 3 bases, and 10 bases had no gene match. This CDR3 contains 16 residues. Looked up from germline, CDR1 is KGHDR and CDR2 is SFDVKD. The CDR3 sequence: CATSDPGQNRGETQYF. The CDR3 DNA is TGTGCCACCAGTGATCCGGGACAGAATAGAGGAGAGACCCAGTACTTC.

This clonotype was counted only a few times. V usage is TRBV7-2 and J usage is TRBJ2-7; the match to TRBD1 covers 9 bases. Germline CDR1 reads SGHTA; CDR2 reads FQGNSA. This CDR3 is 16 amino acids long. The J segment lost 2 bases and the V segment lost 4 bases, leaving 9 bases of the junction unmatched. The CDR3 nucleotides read TGTGCCAGCAGCTCCGGACTCCGGGACAGGGCCTACGAGCAGTACTTC. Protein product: CASSSGLRDRAYEQYF.

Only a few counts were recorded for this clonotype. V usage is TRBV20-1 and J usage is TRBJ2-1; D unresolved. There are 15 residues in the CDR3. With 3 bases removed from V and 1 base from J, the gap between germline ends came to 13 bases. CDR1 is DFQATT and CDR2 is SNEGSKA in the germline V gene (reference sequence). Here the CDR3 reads CSASPLVLSYNEQFF. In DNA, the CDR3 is TGCAGTGCTAGTCCTCTAGTCCTTTCCTACAATGAGCAGTTCTTC.

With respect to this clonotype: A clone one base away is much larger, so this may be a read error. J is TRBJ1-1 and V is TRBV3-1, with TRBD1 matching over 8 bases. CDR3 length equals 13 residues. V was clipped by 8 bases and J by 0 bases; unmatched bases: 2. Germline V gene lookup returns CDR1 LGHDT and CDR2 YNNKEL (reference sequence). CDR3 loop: CASGDRLNTEAFF. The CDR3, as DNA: TGTGCCAGCGGGGACAGGTTGAACACTGAAGCTTTCTTT.

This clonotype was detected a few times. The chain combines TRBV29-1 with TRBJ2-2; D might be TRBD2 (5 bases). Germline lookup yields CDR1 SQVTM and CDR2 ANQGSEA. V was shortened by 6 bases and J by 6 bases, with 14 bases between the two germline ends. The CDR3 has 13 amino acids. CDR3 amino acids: CSVPKAGSGELFF. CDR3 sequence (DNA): TGCAGCGTCCCCAAGGCGGGTTCCGGGGAGCTGTTTTTT.

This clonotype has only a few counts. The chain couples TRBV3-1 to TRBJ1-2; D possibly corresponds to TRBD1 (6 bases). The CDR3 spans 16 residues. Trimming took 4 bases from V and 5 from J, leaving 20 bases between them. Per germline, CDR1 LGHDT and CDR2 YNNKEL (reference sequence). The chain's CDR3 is CASSRTARGAEYGYTF. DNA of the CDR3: TGTGCCAGCAGCCGGACCGCGCGGGGGGCTGAGTATGGCTACACCTTC.

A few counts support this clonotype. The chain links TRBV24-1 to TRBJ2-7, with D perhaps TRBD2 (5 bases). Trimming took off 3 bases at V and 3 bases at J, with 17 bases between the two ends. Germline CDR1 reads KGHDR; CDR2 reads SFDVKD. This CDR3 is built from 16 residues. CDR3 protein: CATSDPRTGRSYEQYF. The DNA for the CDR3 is TGTGCCACCAGTGATCCCCGGACTGGAAGAAGCTACGAGCAGTACTTC.

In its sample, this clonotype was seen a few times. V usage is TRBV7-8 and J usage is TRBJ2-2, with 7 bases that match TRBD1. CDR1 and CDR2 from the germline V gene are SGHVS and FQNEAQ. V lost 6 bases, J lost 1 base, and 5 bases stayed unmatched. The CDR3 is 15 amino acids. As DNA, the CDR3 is TGTGCCAGCAGGCATAACAGGGGGAACACCGGGGAGCTGTTTTTT. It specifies CASRHNRGNTGELFF.

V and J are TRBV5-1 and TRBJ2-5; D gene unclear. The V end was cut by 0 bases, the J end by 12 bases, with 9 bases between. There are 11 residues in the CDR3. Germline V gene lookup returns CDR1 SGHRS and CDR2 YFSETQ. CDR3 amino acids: CASSLGLHEYF. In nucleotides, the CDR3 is TGCGCCAGCAGCTTGGGTCTCCATGAGTACTTC.

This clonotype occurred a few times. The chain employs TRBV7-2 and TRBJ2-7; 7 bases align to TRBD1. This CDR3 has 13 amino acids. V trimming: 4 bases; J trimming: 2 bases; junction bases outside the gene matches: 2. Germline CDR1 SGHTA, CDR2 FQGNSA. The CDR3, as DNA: TGTGCCAGCAGCTCTACAGGGGCCTACGAGCAGTACTTC. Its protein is CASSSTGAYEQYF.

The CDR3 DNA sequence: TGTGCCAGCCGACATAGGGGTTCCTATAATTCACCCCTCCACTTT. Protein: CASRHRGSYNSPLHF. The chain uses TRBV12-3 or TRBV12-4 and TRBJ1-6; possible D gene TRBD1, 5 bases. V was trimmed by 8 bases and J by 1 base, leaving 12 bases between them. CDR3 length: 15 residues.

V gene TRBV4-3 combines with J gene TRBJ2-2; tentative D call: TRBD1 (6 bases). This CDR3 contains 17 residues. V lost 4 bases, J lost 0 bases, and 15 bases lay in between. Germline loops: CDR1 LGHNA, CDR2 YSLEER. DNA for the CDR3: TGCGCCAGCAGCCGCGCATGGACAGTTCCGAACACCGGGGAGCTGTTTTTT. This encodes CASSRAWTVPNTGELFF.

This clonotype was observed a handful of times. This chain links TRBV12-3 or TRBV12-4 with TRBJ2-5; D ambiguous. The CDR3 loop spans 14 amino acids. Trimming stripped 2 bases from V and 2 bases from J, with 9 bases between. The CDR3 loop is CASSLFQSQETQYF. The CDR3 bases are TGTGCCAGCAGTTTATTTCAATCTCAAGAGACCCAGTACTTC.

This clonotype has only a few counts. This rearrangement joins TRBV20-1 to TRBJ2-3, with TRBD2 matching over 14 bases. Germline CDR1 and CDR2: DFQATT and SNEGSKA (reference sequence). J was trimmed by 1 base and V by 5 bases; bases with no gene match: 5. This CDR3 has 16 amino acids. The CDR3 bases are TGCAGTGCTGCTCCGGGACTAGCGGGGGGCACAGATACGCAGTATTTT. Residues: CSAAPGLAGGTDTQYF.

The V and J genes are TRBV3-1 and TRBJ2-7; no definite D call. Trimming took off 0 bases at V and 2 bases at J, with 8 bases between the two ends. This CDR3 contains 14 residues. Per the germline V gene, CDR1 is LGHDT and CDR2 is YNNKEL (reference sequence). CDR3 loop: CASSQEVIPYEQYF. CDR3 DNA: TGTGCCAGCAGCCAAGAGGTGATTCCCTACGAGCAGTACTTC.

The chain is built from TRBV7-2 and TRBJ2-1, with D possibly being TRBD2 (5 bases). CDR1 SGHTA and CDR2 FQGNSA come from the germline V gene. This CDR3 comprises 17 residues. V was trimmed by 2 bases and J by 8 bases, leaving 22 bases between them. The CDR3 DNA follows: TGTGCCAGCAGCTTATCCCCCGCTAGCTTCACCCCCTATGAGCAGTTCTTC. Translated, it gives CASSLSPASFTPYEQFF.

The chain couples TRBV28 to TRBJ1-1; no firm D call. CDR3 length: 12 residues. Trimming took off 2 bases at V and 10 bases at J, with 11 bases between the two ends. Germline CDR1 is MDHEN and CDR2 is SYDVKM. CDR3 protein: CASSLPPGIAFF. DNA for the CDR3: TGTGCCAGCAGTTTACCCCCCGGGATAGCTTTCTTT.

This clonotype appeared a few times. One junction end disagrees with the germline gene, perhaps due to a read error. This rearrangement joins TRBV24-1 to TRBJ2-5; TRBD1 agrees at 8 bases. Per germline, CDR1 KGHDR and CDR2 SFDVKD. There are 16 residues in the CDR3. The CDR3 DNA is TGTGCCACCAGTGATTCCTCCGGGACAGGCCAAGAGACCCAGTACTTT. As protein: CATSDSSGTGQETQYF.

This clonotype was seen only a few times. The CDR3 loop is CASSQEEYMGDRGSNEQFF. CDR3 sequence (DNA): TGCGCCAGCAGCCAAGAAGAATATATGGGGGACAGAGGGAGCAATGAGCAGTTCTTC. The rearrangement uses TRBV4-3 and TRBJ2-1, with TRBD1 matching over 7 bases. Per the germline V gene, CDR1 is LGHNA and CDR2 is YSLEER. The CDR3 has 19 amino acids. The ends lost 0 bases at V and 6 bases at J; junction bases unmatched: 17.